The 18 T cell receptor beta chains below all came from one sample that was sequenced in a study of T cell repertoires in cytomegalovirus infection. What these receptors recognize is not known. MiXCR was run by TCRdb on the reads, yielding one entry per CDR3 protein. The table records around 900,000 distinct CDR3 sequences, around a third of them present only once. Specimen: cultured CD8+ T cells from PBMCs, collected from culture after CMV antigen stimulation. These TCRs come from a human donor in good health (CMV status not recorded). Some clones in this sample may be carry-over from other donors' samples.

Ten or more counts support this clonotype. This chain uses TRBV7-6 with TRBJ2-1; D gene unclear. CDR1 is SGHVS and CDR2 is FNYEAQ in the germline V gene. CDR3 length: 12 residues. V shed 8 bases and J shed 7 bases, with 12 bases lying between them. The CDR3, as DNA: TGTGCCAGCGGGTACTATGGAAATGAGCAGTTCTTC. Translating it yields CASGYYGNEQFF.

Concerning this clonotype: With a much larger clone just one base away, this may be a read error. The V and J genes are TRBV6-6 and TRBJ1-2, with TRBD1 matching over 8 bases. The V segment lost 0 bases and the J segment 3 bases; nucleotides outside the gene matches: 0. The CDR3 is made up of 14 amino acids. CDR1 MNHNY and CDR2 SVGAGI come from the germline V gene (reference sequence). The CDR3 bases are TGTGCCAGCAGTTACTCGACAGGGGACTATGGCTACACCTTC. Translated: CASSYSTGDYGYTF.

In this sample, this clonotype turned up a few times. This chain joins TRBV7-6 and TRBJ2-1, with TRBD2 matching over 10 bases. Germline lookup yields CDR1 SGHVS and CDR2 FNYEAQ. The CDR3 loop spans 20 amino acids. CDR3 nucleotide sequence: TGTGCGACCTCGCCCAGCCCCGGACTAGCGGCCCGTCACTCCTACAATGAGCAGTTCTTC. Translation gives CATSPSPGLAARHSYNEQFF.

This clonotype has at least ten counts. The chain carries TRBV6-1 and TRBJ1-4; D ambiguous. The V and J ends lost 9 bases and 4 bases respectively, with 12 bases between them. CDR1 is MNHNS, CDR2 SASEGT, per germline. The CDR3 spans 13 residues. The CDR3: CASGLLNNEKLFF. The CDR3 bases are TGTGCCAGTGGTCTCCTGAATAATGAAAAACTGTTTTTT.

Comment on this clonotype: With a much larger clone just one base away, this may be a read error. The chain links TRBV12-3 or TRBV12-4 to TRBJ1-5; D gene ambiguous. V gave up 1 base and J gave up 11 bases, with 9 bases separating them. The CDR3 runs 12 residues. The CDR3 region is CASSLGEQSQHF. CDR3 coding DNA: TGTGCCAGCAGTTTAGGAGAACAGTCCCAGCATTTT.

The chain employs TRBV25-1 and TRBJ2-2; D might be TRBD1 or TRBD2, each matching 5 bases. This CDR3 has 16 residues. Trimming removed 1 base at V and 6 bases at J, with 15 bases between. The germline gives CDR1 MGHDK, CDR2 SYGVNS. The chain's CDR3 is CASSELLGARAGELFF. Written as DNA, the CDR3 is TGTGCCAGCAGTGAATTATTAGGGGCGCGGGCCGGGGAGCTGTTTTTT. The full variable domain, in which reference TRBV25-1 and TRBJ2-2 provide the parts outside the CDR3, is EADIYQTPRYLVIGTGKKITLECSQTMGHDKMYWYQQDPGMELHLIHYSYGVNSTEKGDLSSESTVSRIRTEHFPLTLESARPSHTSQYLCASSELLGARAGELFFGEGSRLTVL.

Written as DNA, the CDR3 is TGTGCCAGCAGTTCCACTCGTGGGACTAGCGGGGGGGCCGTCCCAGAGACCCAGTACTTC. It encodes CASSSTRGTSGGAVPETQYF. The chain has TRBV6-6 and TRBJ2-5; 16 bases line up with TRBD2. CDR3 length: 20 residues. Germline CDR1 and CDR2: MNHNY and SVGAGI (reference sequence). V trimming: 4 bases; J trimming: 4 bases; junction bases outside the gene matches: 15.

The table lists this clonotype with a few counts. The chain uses TRBV7-3 and TRBJ2-1; 11 bases match TRBD2. Germline CDR1 and CDR2: SGHTA and FQGTGA. Unmatched junction bases numbered 3, after V lost 1 base and J lost 4 bases. CDR3 length: 16 amino acids. CDR3 region: CASSLRGLAAYNEQFF. The CDR3 nucleotides read TGTGCCAGCAGCTTAAGGGGACTAGCGGCATACAATGAGCAGTTCTTC.

The chain uses TRBV12-3 or TRBV12-4 and TRBJ1-2; 10 bases agree with TRBD1. The J segment lost 3 bases and the V segment lost 3 bases, leaving 7 bases of the junction unmatched. The CDR3 is made up of 16 amino acids. CDR3 residues: CASSLGQGIFDYGYTF. The CDR3 region has the DNA TGTGCCAGCAGTTTGGGACAGGGGATTTTCGACTATGGCTACACCTTC.

The chain links TRBV7-9 to TRBJ2-5; D is unclear. Germline CDR1 reads SEHNR; CDR2 reads FQNEAQ (reference sequence). V was cut by 4 bases and J by 1 base, with 13 bases left in between. CDR3 length equals 15 residues. The CDR3 is CASSSPISPQETQYF. CDR3 coding DNA: TGTGCCAGCAGCTCCCCCATCAGTCCCCAAGAGACCCAGTACTTC.

V is TRBV27 and J is TRBJ2-1, with D unclear. The germline gives CDR1 MNHEY, CDR2 SMNVEV (reference sequence). The CDR3 has 12 amino acids. V lost 7 bases and J lost 3, with 7 bases in between. The CDR3 region is CASIDFYNEQFF. The CDR3 DNA reads TGTGCCAGCATCGACTTCTACAATGAGCAGTTCTTC.

The V call is TRBV6-5, the J call TRBJ2-1, with TRBD1 as a possible D gene (5 bases). CDR1 is MNHEY and CDR2 is SVGAGI in the germline V gene. The CDR3 is 13 residues long. The V gene lost 5 bases and the J gene lost 12 bases, with 17 bases spanning the gap. This chain's CDR3 is CASSPPESRGQFF. Written as DNA, the CDR3 is TGTGCCAGCAGTCCACCCGAGAGTAGGGGGCAGTTCTTC.

This clonotype was seen a handful of times. The V call is TRBV27, the J call TRBJ2-5, with D possibly matching TRBD1 (6 bases). This CDR3 spans 16 amino acids. Between the trimmed V and J ends, which lost 2 bases and 2 bases, there was a span of 15 bases. CDR1 is MNHEY, CDR2 SMNVEV, per germline (reference sequence). CDR3 bases: TGTGCCAGCAGTTTACGTTTATGGGGGCCGCAAGAGACCCAGTACTTC. It is translated as CASSLRLWGPQETQYF.

This clonotype was seen a few times. The chain carries TRBV3-1 and TRBJ1-2, with TRBD1 identical over 7 bases. Germline trimming cut 3 bases from V and 7 bases from J; bases unmatched to any gene: 8. The CDR3 length is 14 residues. CDR1 and CDR2 from the germline V gene are LGHDT and YNNKEL (reference sequence). CDR3 in amino acids: CASSHTTGLSGYTF. In nucleotides, the CDR3 is TGTGCCAGCAGCCACACGACAGGGCTTTCTGGCTACACCTTC.

Comments on this clonotype: Being one base from a much bigger clone, this may be a read error. V is TRBV5-6 and J is TRBJ2-1; D remains ambiguous. The CDR3 is 12 residues long. The ends were cut back, 2 bases at V and 8 bases at J, with 8 bases in the middle. CDR1 is SGHDT and CDR2 is YYEEEE in the germline V gene. The CDR3: CASSLGIHEQFF. The CDR3 DNA reads as TGTGCCAGCAGCTTAGGCATCCATGAGCAGTTCTTC.

The count of this clonotype is one. This may arise from a read error, as a much more abundant clone is one base away. The chain recombines TRBV12-3 or TRBV12-4 with TRBJ2-3; D not resolved. The germline V and J ends were trimmed by 6 bases and 5 bases, with 12 bases remaining between them. The CDR3 consists of 13 residues. The CDR3 bases are TGTGCCAGCAGCCTGTTCACGAAAGATACGCAGTATTTT. Its protein product is CASSLFTKDTQYF.

The rearrangement uses TRBV6-1 and TRBJ2-1, with 10 bases matching TRBD1. The germline V gene has CDR1 MNHNS and CDR2 SASEGT. This CDR3 region has 15 residues. V was pared by 6 bases and J by 6 bases, with 8 bases of the junction left unmatched. CDR3 DNA: TGTGCCAGCAGCCTGGACAGGGGGTTGGGCAATGAGCAGTTCTTC. It is translated as CASSLDRGLGNEQFF.

Note on this clonotype: A much larger clonotype is one base distant, so this may be a read error. The chain uses TRBV5-8 and TRBJ1-1, with D hard to call. The CDR3 has 10 residues. Germline V gene lookup returns CDR1 SGHTS and CDR2 YDEGEE. The V and J ends lost 3 bases and 7 bases respectively, with 4 bases between them. Here the CDR3 DNA reads TGTGCCAGCAGCTGGTTTGAAGCTTTCTTT. Protein sequence: CASSWFEAFF.